These T cell receptor beta chains were read from a single sample in a study of shared clonotypes between healthy human individuals. This table comes from immunoSEQ multiplex PCR, and its TCRdb copy is limited to in-frame clones, with some not included. The sample lists more than 500,000 clones, approximately 95% seen once, with 0.05% to 0.07% in the top ten. The sequencing sample was made of naive CD4+ T cells sorted from blood. The receptor set was obtained from a woman between 25 and 40 years old in good health. The CDR3 runs from the conserved cysteine through the conserved F or W. Each record gives: V gene, clone size, D gene, J gene, CDR3 protein, CDR3 DNA. D genes are given only for firm matches. For some rows the clone size is stated as once, few or many, or as a class when expanded; others skip it.

v_gene: TRBV6-1
abundance: .
d_gene: .
j_gene: TRBJ2-7
CDR3aa: CASSEGMGTLSSYEQYF
CDR3nt: TGTGCCAGCAGTGAAGGTATGGGGACACTGAGCTCCTACGAGCAGTACTTC

v_gene: TRBV11-3
abundance: .
d_gene: .
j_gene: TRBJ2-3
CDR3aa: CASSLDQKDTQYF
CDR3nt: TGTGCCAGCAGCTTAGACCAAAAAGATACGCAGTATTTT

v_gene: TRBV5-1
abundance: .
d_gene: .
j_gene: TRBJ2-1
CDR3aa: CASSLVRGEQFF
CDR3nt: TGCGCCAGCAGCTTGGTCCGGGGGGAGCAGTTCTTC

v_gene: TRBV6-1
abundance: .
d_gene: TRBD2
j_gene: TRBJ2-7
CDR3aa: CASSESGRVDEQYF
CDR3nt: TGTGCCAGCAGTGAAAGTGGGAGGGTAGACGAGCAGTACTTC

v_gene: TRBV29-1
abundance: .
d_gene: .
j_gene: TRBJ1-2
CDR3aa: CSVWENYGYTF
CDR3nt: TGCAGCGTCTGGGAAAACTATGGCTACACCTTC

v_gene: TRBV19
abundance: .
d_gene: .
j_gene: TRBJ1-5
CDR3aa: CASSTLGTGKNQPQHF
CDR3nt: TGTGCCAGTAGTACACTTGGTACAGGGAAGAATCAGCCCCAGCATTTT

v_gene: TRBV5-1
abundance: once
d_gene: TRBD2
j_gene: TRBJ2-2
CDR3aa: CASSLAWTSADYNTGELFF
CDR3nt: TGCGCCAGCAGCTTGGCCTGGACTAGCGCCGACTACAACACCGGGGAGCTGTTTTTT

v_gene: TRBV19
abundance: .
d_gene: TRBD1
j_gene: TRBJ2-7
CDR3aa: CASSMDSGTGAPYEQYF
CDR3nt: TGTGCCAGTAGTATGGATTCCGGGACAGGGGCACCCTACGAGCAGTACTTC

v_gene: TRBV2
abundance: .
d_gene: TRBD2
j_gene: TRBJ2-1
CDR3aa: CASNHGGLAKNNEQFF
CDR3nt: TGTGCCAGCAATCACGGAGGACTAGCGAAAAACAATGAGCAGTTCTTC

v_gene: TRBV7-2
abundance: .
d_gene: TRBD1
j_gene: TRBJ1-4
CDR3aa: CASSLALTGVNEKLFF
CDR3nt: TGTGCCAGCAGCTTAGCGCTGACAGGGGTTAATGAAAAACTGTTTTTT

v_gene: TRBV21-1
abundance: .
d_gene: .
j_gene: TRBJ2-7
CDR3aa: CASSSPHGGGYEQYF
CDR3nt: TGTGCCAGCAGCTCACCCCACGGAGGGGGCTACGAGCAGTACTTC

v_gene: TRBV19
abundance: .
d_gene: .
j_gene: TRBJ2-4
CDR3aa: CASSIKSQGSKNIQYF
CDR3nt: TGTGCCAGTAGTATCAAGTCCCAGGGTTCCAAAAACATTCAGTACTTC

v_gene: TRBV28
abundance: .
d_gene: TRBD2
j_gene: TRBJ2-5
CDR3aa: CASGQYSGGRQETQYF
CDR3nt: TGTGCCAGCGGCCAATATTCAGGCGGGAGGCAAGAGACCCAGTACTTC

v_gene: TRBV4-1
abundance: .
d_gene: TRBD1
j_gene: TRBJ1-4
CDR3aa: CASSHPRDRGPKLFF
CDR3nt: TGCGCCAGCAGCCACCCCCGGGACAGGGGGCCCAAACTGTTTTTT

v_gene: TRBV7-9
abundance: .
d_gene: TRBD2
j_gene: TRBJ2-7
CDR3aa: CASSFSGGTYEQYF
CDR3nt: TGTGCCAGCAGCTTTAGCGGGGGTACCTACGAGCAGTACTTC

v_gene: TRBV19
abundance: .
d_gene: TRBD1
j_gene: TRBJ1-4
CDR3aa: CASIGTADEKLFF
CDR3nt: TGTGCCAGTATCGGGACAGCCGATGAAAAACTGTTTTTT

v_gene: TRBV11-3
abundance: .
d_gene: .
j_gene: TRBJ2-3
CDR3aa: CASSYAGQGLNTDTQYF
CDR3nt: TGTGCCAGCAGCTACGCGGGGCAGGGCCTCAACACAGATACGCAGTATTTT

v_gene: TRBV19
abundance: .
d_gene: .
j_gene: TRBJ1-5
CDR3aa: CASSIRGYQPQHF
CDR3nt: TGTGCCAGTAGTATTCGGGGGTATCAGCCCCAGCATTTT

v_gene: TRBV27
abundance: .
d_gene: .
j_gene: TRBJ2-7
CDR3aa: CATRFSSSSYEQYF
CDR3nt: TGTGCCACCCGGTTCTCTTCGAGCTCCTACGAGCAGTACTTC

v_gene: TRBV4-2
abundance: .
d_gene: TRBD1
j_gene: TRBJ1-1
CDR3aa: CASSVQGRDTEAFF
CDR3nt: TGTGCCAGCAGCGTACAGGGGAGGGACACTGAAGCTTTCTTT

v_gene: TRBV30
abundance: .
d_gene: .
j_gene: TRBJ2-5
CDR3aa: CAWSRGQNGETQYF
CDR3nt: TGTGCCTGGAGCCGGGGCCAAAATGGAGAGACCCAGTACTTC

v_gene: TRBV6-1
abundance: .
d_gene: TRBD1
j_gene: TRBJ1-2
CDR3aa: CASRQYRGRAYGYTF
CDR3nt: TGTGCCAGCAGGCAGTACAGGGGGCGCGCCTATGGCTACACCTTC

v_gene: TRBV5-1
abundance: once
d_gene: .
j_gene: TRBJ1-3
CDR3aa: CASSLDSAGNTIYF
CDR3nt: TGCGCCAGCAGCTTGGATAGCGCTGGAAACACCATATATTTT

v_gene: TRBV30
abundance: few
d_gene: .
j_gene: TRBJ1-5
CDR3aa: CAWSDSNQPQHF
CDR3nt: TGTGCCTGGAGTGACAGCAATCAGCCCCAGCATTTT

v_gene: TRBV5-4
abundance: .
d_gene: TRBD1
j_gene: TRBJ2-6
CDR3aa: CASSPGTGISGANVLTF
CDR3nt: TGTGCCAGCAGCCCCGGGACAGGGATCTCTGGGGCCAACGTCCTGACTTTC

v_gene: TRBV5-5
abundance: once
d_gene: .
j_gene: TRBJ2-3
CDR3aa: CASSLIAASTDTQYF
CDR3nt: TGTGCCAGCAGCTTAATAGCGGCTAGCACAGATACGCAGTATTTT

v_gene: TRBV27
abundance: .
d_gene: TRBD2
j_gene: TRBJ2-1
CDR3aa: CASSPWTSGTGNEQFF
CDR3nt: TGTGCCAGCAGTCCCTGGACTAGCGGGACGGGGAATGAGCAGTTCTTC

v_gene: TRBV2
abundance: .
d_gene: .
j_gene: TRBJ2-5
CDR3aa: CASSPQETQYF
CDR3nt: TGTGCCAGCAGCCCTCAAGAGACCCAGTACTTC

v_gene: TRBV30
abundance: .
d_gene: TRBD2
j_gene: TRBJ2-7
CDR3aa: CAYGLAGGPYEQYF
CDR3nt: TGTGCCTATGGTCTAGCGGGAGGGCCCTACGAGCAGTACTTC

v_gene: TRBV7-9
abundance: .
d_gene: TRBD2
j_gene: TRBJ2-7
CDR3aa: CASSFSSGRLEEQYF
CDR3nt: TGTGCCAGCAGCTTTTCTAGCGGACGTCTGGAGGAGCAGTACTTC